This T cell receptor beta chain comes out of a study of T cell repertoires in cytomegalovirus infection. In this sample, this clonotype turned up once. Its antigen is unknown. V lost 0 bases, J lost 7 bases, and 8 bases stayed unmatched. Per the germline V gene, CDR1 is LGHNT and CDR2 is FRNRAP. The CDR3 runs to 17 residues. TCRdb reanalysed the reads using MiXCR and keeps one entry per CDR3 protein. The repertoire holds approximately 990,000 distinct CDR3 sequences, with roughly 31% as singletons. The specimen was cultured CD8+ T cells from PBMCs, collected from culture after CMV antigen stimulation. This receptor was identified in a human donor in good health (CMV status not recorded). Some clones in this sample may be carry-over from other donors' samples. The chain joins TRBV12-5 to TRBJ2-2; 10 bases agree with TRBD2. The CDR3 region is CASGLVPSGGRVGELFF. CDR3 sequence (DNA): TGTGCTAGTGGTTTGGTACCTAGCGGGGGCAGGGTCGGGGAGCTGTTTTTT.